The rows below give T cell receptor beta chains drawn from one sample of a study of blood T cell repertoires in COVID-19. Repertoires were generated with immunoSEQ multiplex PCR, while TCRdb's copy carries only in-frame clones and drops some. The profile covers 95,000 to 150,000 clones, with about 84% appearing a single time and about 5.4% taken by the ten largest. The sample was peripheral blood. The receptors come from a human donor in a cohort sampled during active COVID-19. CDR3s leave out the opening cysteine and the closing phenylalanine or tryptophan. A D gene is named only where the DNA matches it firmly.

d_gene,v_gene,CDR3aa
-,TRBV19,ASRRVNTEAF
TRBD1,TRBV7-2,ASSLGRDRNQPQH
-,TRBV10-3,AISEEVIIKDTQY
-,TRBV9,ASSVVEVSGANVLT
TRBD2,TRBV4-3,ASSRGTSGSEQF
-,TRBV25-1,ASSVRTIQETQY
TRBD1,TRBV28,ASTDRVHEQY
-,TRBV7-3,ASSLQGGALQPQH
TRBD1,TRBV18,ASSSAPGGVFSPLH
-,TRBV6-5,ASNIRGGNSPLH